This T cell receptor (beta chain) derives from a study of OX40 agonist ivuxolimab in advanced cancers. The germline V gene has CDR1 SGHVS and CDR2 FQNEAQ. Germline trimming cut 8 bases from V and 2 bases from J; bases unmatched to any gene: 4. This CDR3 contains 13 residues. At baseline, cycle 4 day 1, and cycle 7 day 1, blood was sampled. This table comes from immunoSEQ multiplex PCR, and its TCRdb copy is limited to in-frame clones, with some not included. The table has fewer than 80,000 clones, 84% seen once; the top ten hold 1.1%. The TCR was taken from an adult with an advanced solid tumor such as melanoma, head and neck, liver or kidney cancer. The chain carries TRBV7-8 and TRBJ2-5; TRBD2 agrees at 8 bases. Sequenced material: CD4+ or CD8+ T cells sorted from blood, taken in a trial of the OX40 agonist ivuxolimab. This chain's CDR3 is CASGLAGQETQYF. The CDR3 region has the DNA TGTGCCAGCGGGCTAGCGGGTCAAGAGACCCAGTACTTC.